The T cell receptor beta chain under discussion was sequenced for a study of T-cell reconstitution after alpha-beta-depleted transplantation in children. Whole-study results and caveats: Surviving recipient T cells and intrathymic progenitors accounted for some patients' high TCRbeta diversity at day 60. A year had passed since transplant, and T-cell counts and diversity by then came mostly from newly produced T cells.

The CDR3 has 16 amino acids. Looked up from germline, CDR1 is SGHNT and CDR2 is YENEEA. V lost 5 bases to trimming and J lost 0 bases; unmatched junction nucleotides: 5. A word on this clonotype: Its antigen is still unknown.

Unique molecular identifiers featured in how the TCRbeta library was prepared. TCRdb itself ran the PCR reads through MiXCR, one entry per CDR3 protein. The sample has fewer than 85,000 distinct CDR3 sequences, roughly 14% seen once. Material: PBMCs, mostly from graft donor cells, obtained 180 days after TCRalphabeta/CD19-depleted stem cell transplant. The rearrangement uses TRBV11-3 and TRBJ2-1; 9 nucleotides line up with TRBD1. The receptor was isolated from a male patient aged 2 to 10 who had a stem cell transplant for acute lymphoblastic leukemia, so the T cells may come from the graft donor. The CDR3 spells CASSHRGLTSYNEQFF. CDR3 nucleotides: TGTGCCAGCAGCCACAGGGGGCTCACCTCCTACAATGAGCAGTTCTTC.